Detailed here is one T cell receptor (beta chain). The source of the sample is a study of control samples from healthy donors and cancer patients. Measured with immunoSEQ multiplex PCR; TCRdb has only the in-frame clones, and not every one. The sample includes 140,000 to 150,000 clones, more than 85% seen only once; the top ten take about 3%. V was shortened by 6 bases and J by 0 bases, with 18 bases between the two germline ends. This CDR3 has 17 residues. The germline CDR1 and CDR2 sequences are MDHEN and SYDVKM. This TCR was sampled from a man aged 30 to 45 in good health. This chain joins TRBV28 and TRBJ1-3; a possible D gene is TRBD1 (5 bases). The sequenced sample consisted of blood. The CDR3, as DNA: TGTGCCAGCAGCGAACCTTGGGGAGGGGACTCTGGAAACACCATATATTTT. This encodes CASSEPWGGDSGNTIYF.